This T cell receptor beta chain was captured by sequencing in a study of CD8+ T cells in alopecia areata (dated by TCRdb to the late 2010s). As for the study more broadly: High-throughput TCRbeta sequencing was used to examine T cell clonal expansion in alopecia areata in both the C3H/HeJ mouse model and human patients. TCRbeta CDR3 regions were amplified by immunoSEQ multiplex PCR with 35 Vbeta forward and 13 Jbeta reverse primers. Scalp tissue and sorted CD4+ and CD8+ peripheral blood T cells from patchy and totalis/universalis alopecia areata patients and from healthy controls were covered by human TCRbeta sequencing. Clonality in the scalp was compared among normal scalp (n=4), patchy alopecia areata scalp (n=8), and alopecia totalis/universalis scalp (n=8). RNA was extracted with the PAXgene miRNA kit for fixed scalp, the miRNeasy kit for PBMCs, and the RNeasy kit for mouse skin.

Of note for this clone: It lacks a known antigen. No quality values exist for individual bases; no much larger clone is one base distant.

Lesional scalp punch biopsies and peripheral blood were obtained from alopecia areata patients. After PBMCs were isolated by density centrifugation and stained for CD3, CD4 and CD8, a FACSAria was used to sort CD4+ and CD8+ T cells. The untreated alopecia areata patients were recruited through a multicenter biomarker study. For five or six biomarker-study patients, blood CD8+ T cells were further sorted into NKG2D-low and NKG2D-high fractions. The CDR3 holds 15 amino acids from the cysteine to the phenylalanine. The CDR3 DNA has 45 bases and is translated from base 1. The germline V gene yields SGHTS for CDR1 and YDEGEE for CDR2. Here V drops 3 bases and J drops 5 bases, and the junction holds 1 base not matched to any gene. What the authors observed across the whole study: Scalp TCR repertoire analysis is complicated because resident alphabeta T cells in normal human skin are also sequenced, whereas mouse skin is dominated by gammadelta T cells. Higher clonality and more expanded CD8+ clones were observed in lesional scalp than in normal scalp, particularly in alopecia totalis/universalis, a finding suggestive of antigenic drive. Compared with mice, TCR sequences shared between patients were less clear, possibly partly because of HLA diversity across the patient population.

Library generation was performed with the immunoSEQ multiplex PCR assay. To provide template for TCR sequencing, every sample had RNA extracted and reverse transcribed into cDNA. First-strand cDNA was synthesized using SuperScript III with a 2:1 mix of oligo-dT and random hexamers. A synthetic immune receptor repertoire was used to assess amplification bias, and residual bias was removed computationally. The source study handled its data this way. Raw reads were preprocessed to remove errors, and CDR3 was defined by IMGT conventions from the conserved cysteine to phenylalanine. Clonality was calculated as 1 minus Shannon entropy normalized by log2 of the number of productive unique TCRs. CD4 or CD8 identity of scalp clones was inferred by cross-referencing scalp TCRbeta sequences with sorted blood CD4 and CD8 repertoires. TCRdb mirrors the immuneACCESS table, restricted to in-frame sequences. Some clones are absent from its copies; in checked studies, under half trace to an unresolved V gene, and the reason for the others is unknown. For V, J and clone size, that table is used; D and trimming come from the DNA. This sample lists about 100,000 clones; 50% to 70% were detected once. Around 23% of the sample is in the top ten clones.

Material: NKG2D-low CD8+ T cells sorted from blood. Read against the paper, the sample's cell subset or site label means: sorted CD8+ NKG2D-low blood T cells. This clonotype was sampled from a human donor with alopecia areata. The rearrangement joined TRBV5-8 to TRBJ2-1, with 14 central nucleotides matching TRBD2. The sequenced DNA is TGTGCCAGCAGCTCGGGACTAGCGGGAGACAATGAGCAGTTCTTC. Translated, it reads CASSSGLAGDNEQFF.